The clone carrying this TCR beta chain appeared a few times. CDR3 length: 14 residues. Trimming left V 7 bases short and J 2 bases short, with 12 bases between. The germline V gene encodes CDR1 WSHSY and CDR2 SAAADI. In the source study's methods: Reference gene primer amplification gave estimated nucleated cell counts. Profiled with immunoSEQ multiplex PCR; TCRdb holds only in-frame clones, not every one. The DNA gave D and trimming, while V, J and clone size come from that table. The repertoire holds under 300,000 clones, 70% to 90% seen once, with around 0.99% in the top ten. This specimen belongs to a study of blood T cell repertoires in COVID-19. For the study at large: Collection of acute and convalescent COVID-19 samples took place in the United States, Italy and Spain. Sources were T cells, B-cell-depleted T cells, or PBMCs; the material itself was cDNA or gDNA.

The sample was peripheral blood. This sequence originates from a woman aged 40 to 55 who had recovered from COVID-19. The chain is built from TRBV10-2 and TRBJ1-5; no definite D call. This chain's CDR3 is CASTGRRGNQPQHF. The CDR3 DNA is TGCGCCAGCACCGGCCGGAGGGGCAATCAGCCCCAGCATTTT.